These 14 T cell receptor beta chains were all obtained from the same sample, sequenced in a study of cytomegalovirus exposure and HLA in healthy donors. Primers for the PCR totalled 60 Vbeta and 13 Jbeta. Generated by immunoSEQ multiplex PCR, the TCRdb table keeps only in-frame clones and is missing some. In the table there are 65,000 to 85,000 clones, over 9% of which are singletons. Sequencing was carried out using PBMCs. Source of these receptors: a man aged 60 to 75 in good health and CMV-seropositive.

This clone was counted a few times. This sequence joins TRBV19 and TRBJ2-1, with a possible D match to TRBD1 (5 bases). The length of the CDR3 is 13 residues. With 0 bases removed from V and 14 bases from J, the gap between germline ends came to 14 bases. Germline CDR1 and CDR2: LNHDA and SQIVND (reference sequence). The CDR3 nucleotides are TGTGCCAGTAGTATAGATCCCAGGGCCCAAGAGTTCTTC. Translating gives CASSIDPRAQEFF.

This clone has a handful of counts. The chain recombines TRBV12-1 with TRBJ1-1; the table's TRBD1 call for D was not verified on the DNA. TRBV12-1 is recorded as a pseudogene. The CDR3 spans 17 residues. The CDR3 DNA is TGTGCCAGCAGCTTTAGACAGGGTGGTGTTCGGTTCACTGAAGCTTTCTTT. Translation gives CASSFRQGGVRFTEAFF.

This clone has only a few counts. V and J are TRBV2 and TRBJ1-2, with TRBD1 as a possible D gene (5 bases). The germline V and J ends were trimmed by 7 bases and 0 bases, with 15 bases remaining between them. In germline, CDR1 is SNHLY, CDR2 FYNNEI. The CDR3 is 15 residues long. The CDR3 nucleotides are TGTGCCAGCACCCGAGACCAGGGAACTAACTATGGCTACACCTTC. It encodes CASTRDQGTNYGYTF.

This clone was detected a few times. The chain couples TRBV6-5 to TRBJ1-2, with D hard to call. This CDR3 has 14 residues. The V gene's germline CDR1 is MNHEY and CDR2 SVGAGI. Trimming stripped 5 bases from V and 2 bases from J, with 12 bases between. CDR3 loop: CASSTSTENYGYTF. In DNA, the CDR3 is TGTGCCAGCAGTACAAGCACAGAAAACTATGGCTACACCTTC.

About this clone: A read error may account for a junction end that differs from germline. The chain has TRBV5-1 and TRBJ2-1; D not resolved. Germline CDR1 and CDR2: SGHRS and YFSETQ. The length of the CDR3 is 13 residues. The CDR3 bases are TGCGCCAGCGGTGAAGACAATCCCGACAACACGGTCTTC. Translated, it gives CASGEDNPDNTVF. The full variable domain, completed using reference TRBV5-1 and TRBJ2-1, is KAGVTQTPRYLIKTRGQQVTLSCSPISGHRSVSWYQQTPGQGLQFLFEYFSETQRNKGNFPGRFSGRQFSNSRSEMNVSTLELGDSALYLCASGEDNPDNTVFGPGTRLTVL.

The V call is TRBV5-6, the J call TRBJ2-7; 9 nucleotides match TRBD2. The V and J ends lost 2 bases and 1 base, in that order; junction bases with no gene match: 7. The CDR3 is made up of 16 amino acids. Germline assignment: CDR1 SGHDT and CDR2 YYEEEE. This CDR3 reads CASSFSGGRPSYEQYV. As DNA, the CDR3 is TGTGCCAGCAGCTTTAGCGGGGGCCGACCTTCCTACGAGCAGTACGTC.

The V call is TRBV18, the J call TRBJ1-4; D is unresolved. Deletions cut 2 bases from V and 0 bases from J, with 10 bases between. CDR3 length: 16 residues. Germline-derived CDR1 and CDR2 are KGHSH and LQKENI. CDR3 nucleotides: TGTGCCAGCTCACCAAACCCGGGGACAACTAATGAAAAACTGTTTTTT. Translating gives CASSPNPGTTNEKLFF.

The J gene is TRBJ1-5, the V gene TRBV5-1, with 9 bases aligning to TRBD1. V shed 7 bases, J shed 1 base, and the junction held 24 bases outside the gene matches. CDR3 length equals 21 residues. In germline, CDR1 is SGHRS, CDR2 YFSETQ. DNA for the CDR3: TGCGCCAGCCGCTCGGTCTGGGCCCGGGACAGGGTTGAGGGGAGCAATCAGCCCCAGCATTTT. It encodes CASRSVWARDRVEGSNQPQHF.

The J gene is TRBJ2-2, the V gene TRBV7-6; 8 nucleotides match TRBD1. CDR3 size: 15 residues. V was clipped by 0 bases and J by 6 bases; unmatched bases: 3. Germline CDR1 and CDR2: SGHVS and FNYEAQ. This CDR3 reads CASSLAETGAGELFF. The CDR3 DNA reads TGTGCCAGCAGCTTAGCTGAGACAGGGGCCGGGGAGCTGTTTTTT.

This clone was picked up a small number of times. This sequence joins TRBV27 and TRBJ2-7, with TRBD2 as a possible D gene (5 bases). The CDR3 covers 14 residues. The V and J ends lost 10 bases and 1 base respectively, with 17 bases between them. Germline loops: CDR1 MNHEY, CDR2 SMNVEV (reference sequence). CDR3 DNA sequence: TGTGCCAACCATCTGACGGGATCGTCCTACGAGCAGTACTTC. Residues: CANHLTGSSYEQYF.

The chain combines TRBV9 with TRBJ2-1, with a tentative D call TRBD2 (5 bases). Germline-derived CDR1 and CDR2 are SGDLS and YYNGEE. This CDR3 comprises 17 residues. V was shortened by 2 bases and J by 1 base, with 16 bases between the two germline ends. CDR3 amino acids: CASSVGLDSSSYNEQFF. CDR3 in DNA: TGTGCCAGCAGCGTCGGCCTGGACTCCTCTTCCTACAATGAGCAGTTCTTC.

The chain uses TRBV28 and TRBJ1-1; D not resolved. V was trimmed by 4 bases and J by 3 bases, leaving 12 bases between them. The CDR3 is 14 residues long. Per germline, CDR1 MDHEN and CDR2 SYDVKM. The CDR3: CASSWSTGYTEAFF. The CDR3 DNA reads TGTGCCAGCAGTTGGTCTACGGGGTACACTGAAGCTTTCTTT.

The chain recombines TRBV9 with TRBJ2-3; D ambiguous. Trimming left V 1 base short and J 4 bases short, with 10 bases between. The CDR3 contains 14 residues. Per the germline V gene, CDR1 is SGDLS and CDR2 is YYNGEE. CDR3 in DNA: TGTGCCAGCAGCGTAACTGATCGAGCAGATACGCAGTATTTT. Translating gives CASSVTDRADTQYF.

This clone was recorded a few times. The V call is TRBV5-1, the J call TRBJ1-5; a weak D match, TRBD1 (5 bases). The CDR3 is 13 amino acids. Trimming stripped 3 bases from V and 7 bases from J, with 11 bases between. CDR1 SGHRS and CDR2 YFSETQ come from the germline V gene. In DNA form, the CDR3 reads TGCGCCAGCAGCTGGGGGGTGGAGCAGCCCCAGCATTTT. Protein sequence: CASSWGVEQPQHF.